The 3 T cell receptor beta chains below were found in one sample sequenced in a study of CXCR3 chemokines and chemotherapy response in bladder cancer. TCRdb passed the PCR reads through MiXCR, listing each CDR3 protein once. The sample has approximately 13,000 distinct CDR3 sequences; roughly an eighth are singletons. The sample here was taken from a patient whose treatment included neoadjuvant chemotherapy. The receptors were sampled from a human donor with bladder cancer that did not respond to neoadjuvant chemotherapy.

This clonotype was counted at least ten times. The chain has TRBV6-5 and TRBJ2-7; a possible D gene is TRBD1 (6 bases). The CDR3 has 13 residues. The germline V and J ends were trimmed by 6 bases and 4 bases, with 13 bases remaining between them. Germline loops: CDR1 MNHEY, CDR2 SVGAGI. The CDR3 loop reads CASSQGQVYEQYF. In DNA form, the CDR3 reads TGTGCCAGCAGCCAGGGACAAGTTTACGAGCAGTACTTC.

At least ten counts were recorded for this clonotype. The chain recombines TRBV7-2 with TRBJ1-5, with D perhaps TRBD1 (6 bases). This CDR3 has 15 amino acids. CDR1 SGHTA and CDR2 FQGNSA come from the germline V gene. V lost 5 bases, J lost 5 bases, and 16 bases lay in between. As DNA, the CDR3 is TGTGCCAGCAGCGTCGACGGTACAGGGCATCAGCCCCAGCATTTT. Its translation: CASSVDGTGHQPQHF.

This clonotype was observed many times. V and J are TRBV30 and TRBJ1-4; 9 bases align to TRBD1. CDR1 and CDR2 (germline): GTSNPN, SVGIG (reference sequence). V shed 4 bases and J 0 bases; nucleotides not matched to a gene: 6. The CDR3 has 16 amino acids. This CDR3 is CAWKGTGFPTNEKLFF. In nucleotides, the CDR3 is TGTGCCTGGAAGGGGACAGGGTTTCCAACTAATGAAAAACTGTTTTTT.